The rows below give T cell receptor beta chains drawn from one sample of a study of T cell changes during pregnancy in multiple sclerosis. Repertoires were generated with immunoSEQ multiplex PCR, while TCRdb's copy carries only in-frame clones and drops some. The profile covers tens of thousands of clones, with around 94% appearing a single time and roughly 0.81% taken by the ten largest. The material sequenced was peripheral blood, taken in the third trimester of pregnancy. All receptors derive from a female donor with multiple sclerosis, enrolled in a pregnancy study. The CDR3 runs from the conserved cysteine through the conserved F or W. The order of the fields is CDR3 length, clone size, J gene, V gene, D gene, CDR3 protein, CDR3 DNA. A D gene is named only where the DNA matches it firmly. Only some rows state a clone size, as once, few, many or a class for expanded clones.

cdr3_length: 15
clone_size: -
j_call: TRBJ2-7
v_call: TRBV6-1
d_call: -
cdr3_aa: CASSEDQGTPYEQYF
cdr3_nt: TGTGCCAGCAGTGAAGACCAGGGGACCCCCTACGAGCAGTACTTC

cdr3_length: 14
clone_size: -
j_call: TRBJ2-1
v_call: TRBV19
d_call: TRBD2
cdr3_aa: CASTIAGVLNEQFF
cdr3_nt: TGTGCCTCCACGATAGCGGGGGTACTCAATGAGCAGTTCTTC

cdr3_length: 16
clone_size: -
j_call: TRBJ2-2
v_call: TRBV4-1
d_call: -
cdr3_aa: CASGQDRGFSTGELFF
cdr3_nt: TGCGCCAGCGGCCAAGATAGAGGGTTTAGCACCGGGGAGCTGTTTTTT

cdr3_length: 17
clone_size: -
j_call: TRBJ1-1
v_call: TRBV7-8
d_call: -
cdr3_aa: CASSLNFPRIENTEAFF
cdr3_nt: TGTGCCAGCAGCCTAAACTTTCCCCGAATTGAGAACACTGAAGCTTTCTTT

cdr3_length: 16
clone_size: -
j_call: TRBJ2-5
v_call: TRBV11-2
d_call: TRBD2
cdr3_aa: CASSLTSGRAGETQYF
cdr3_nt: TGTGCCAGCAGCTTAACCAGCGGGAGGGCCGGGGAGACCCAGTACTTC

cdr3_length: 16
clone_size: -
j_call: TRBJ1-2
v_call: TRBV5-1
d_call: -
cdr3_aa: CASSLVTGPQFYGYTF
cdr3_nt: TGCGCCAGCAGCTTGGTAACAGGGCCGCAATTCTATGGCTACACCTTC

cdr3_length: 14
clone_size: -
j_call: TRBJ2-5
v_call: TRBV7-9
d_call: -
cdr3_aa: CASRSGFEGETQYF
cdr3_nt: TGTGCCAGCAGGTCGGGGTTTGAGGGTGAGACCCAGTACTTC

cdr3_length: 15
clone_size: -
j_call: TRBJ2-7
v_call: TRBV13
d_call: TRBD1
cdr3_aa: CASSQTDRGTYEQYF
cdr3_nt: TGTGCCAGCAGCCAGACGGACAGGGGAACCTACGAGCAGTACTTC

cdr3_length: 19
clone_size: -
j_call: TRBJ2-5
v_call: TRBV7-6
d_call: TRBD2
cdr3_aa: CASSSFRETSGTYQETQYF
cdr3_nt: TGTGCCAGCAGCTCGTTCAGGGAAACTAGCGGGACGTACCAAGAGACCCAGTACTTC

cdr3_length: 13
clone_size: -
j_call: TRBJ2-7
v_call: TRBV10-2
d_call: -
cdr3_aa: CASSAATAGEQYF
cdr3_nt: TGCGCCAGCAGTGCAGCGACAGCTGGCGAGCAGTACTTC

cdr3_length: 18
clone_size: -
j_call: TRBJ2-3
v_call: TRBV7-9
d_call: -
cdr3_aa: CASSLGAGSSRRPDTQYF
cdr3_nt: TGTGCCAGCAGCTTAGGCGCGGGGTCCTCGAGGAGGCCAGATACGCAGTATTTT

cdr3_length: 14
clone_size: -
j_call: TRBJ2-3
v_call: TRBV27
d_call: TRBD2
cdr3_aa: CASSFGGRADTQYF
cdr3_nt: TGTGCCAGCAGTTTTGGCGGGAGGGCAGATACGCAGTATTTT

cdr3_length: 15
clone_size: -
j_call: TRBJ2-7
v_call: TRBV5-6
d_call: TRBD1
cdr3_aa: CASSPWDRFSYEQYF
cdr3_nt: TGTGCCAGCAGCCCGTGGGACAGGTTCTCCTACGAGCAGTACTTC

cdr3_length: 15
clone_size: -
j_call: TRBJ2-7
v_call: TRBV4-3
d_call: TRBD2
cdr3_aa: CASSQEYRGRGEQYF
cdr3_nt: TGCGCCAGCAGCCAAGAATACCGCGGGAGGGGCGAGCAGTACTTC

cdr3_length: 15
clone_size: once
j_call: TRBJ2-1
v_call: TRBV5-1
d_call: TRBD2
cdr3_aa: CASSTGLAGVNEQFF
cdr3_nt: TGCGCCAGCAGCACGGGACTAGCGGGAGTCAATGAGCAGTTCTTC

cdr3_length: 14
clone_size: once
j_call: TRBJ2-3
v_call: TRBV27
d_call: -
cdr3_aa: CASTWGSSTDTQYF
cdr3_nt: TGTGCCAGCACCTGGGGCAGCAGCACAGATACGCAGTATTTT

cdr3_length: 13
clone_size: -
j_call: TRBJ1-5
v_call: TRBV28
d_call: TRBD1
cdr3_aa: CASSVQGGQPQHF
cdr3_nt: TGTGCCAGCAGTGTACAGGGGGGCCAGCCCCAGCATTTT

cdr3_length: 15
clone_size: once
j_call: TRBJ2-1
v_call: TRBV19
d_call: -
cdr3_aa: CASSIVPSSSNEQFF
cdr3_nt: TGTGCCAGTAGTATAGTTCCTTCCTCCTCCAATGAGCAGTTCTTC

cdr3_length: 14
clone_size: -
j_call: TRBJ2-1
v_call: TRBV19
d_call: TRBD2
cdr3_aa: CASKRELGANEQFF
cdr3_nt: TGTGCCAGCAAGCGGGAGCTGGGCGCTAATGAGCAGTTCTTC

cdr3_length: 13
clone_size: once
j_call: TRBJ2-7
v_call: TRBV2
d_call: -
cdr3_aa: CASSELKQVVQYF
cdr3_nt: TGTGCCAGCAGTGAACTCAAACAGGTAGTGCAGTACTTC

cdr3_length: 14
clone_size: -
j_call: TRBJ2-5
v_call: TRBV10-3
d_call: TRBD1
cdr3_aa: CAIGDSGVSGTQYF
cdr3_nt: TGTGCCATCGGGGACAGCGGAGTTTCAGGGACCCAGTACTTC

cdr3_length: 16
clone_size: -
j_call: TRBJ2-1
v_call: TRBV11-1
d_call: TRBD2
cdr3_aa: CASSLVGGGPYNEQFF
cdr3_nt: TGTGCCAGCAGCTTAGTCGGGGGGGGGCCATACAATGAGCAGTTCTTC

cdr3_length: 15
clone_size: -
j_call: TRBJ1-2
v_call: TRBV18
d_call: -
cdr3_aa: CASSLPPQVYWGYTF
cdr3_nt: TGTGCCAGCTCACTTCCCCCACAGGTGTACTGGGGCTACACCTTC

cdr3_length: 16
clone_size: once
j_call: TRBJ1-5
v_call: TRBV5-1
d_call: -
cdr3_aa: CASSSGDSGMNQPQHF
cdr3_nt: TGCGCCAGCAGCTCTGGAGACTCGGGGATGAATCAGCCCCAGCATTTT

cdr3_length: 14
clone_size: -
j_call: TRBJ2-4
v_call: TRBV28
d_call: TRBD1
cdr3_aa: CASSGGQGTNIQYF
cdr3_nt: TGTGCCAGCAGTGGCGGACAGGGAACGAACATTCAGTACTTC

cdr3_length: 16
clone_size: once
j_call: TRBJ2-7
v_call: TRBV18
d_call: TRBD2
cdr3_aa: CASSPTFASGSYEQYF
cdr3_nt: TGTGCCAGCTCACCCACGTTTGCTAGCGGTTCCTACGAGCAGTACTTC

cdr3_length: 16
clone_size: -
j_call: TRBJ2-2
v_call: TRBV9
d_call: -
cdr3_aa: CASSAYPGGATGELFF
cdr3_nt: TGTGCCAGCAGCGCATACCCCGGAGGGGCCACCGGGGAGCTGTTTTTT

cdr3_length: 17
clone_size: -
j_call: TRBJ1-2
v_call: TRBV28
d_call: TRBD1
cdr3_aa: CASSPPPPGQTNYGYTF
cdr3_nt: TGTGCCAGCAGCCCTCCCCCGCCGGGACAGACTAACTATGGCTACACCTTC

cdr3_length: 14
clone_size: once
j_call: TRBJ1-2
v_call: TRBV7-2
d_call: TRBD1
cdr3_aa: CASSRDRGSNGYTF
cdr3_nt: TGTGCCAGCAGCCGGGACAGGGGAAGCAATGGCTACACCTTC

cdr3_length: 15
clone_size: -
j_call: TRBJ1-2
v_call: TRBV5-1
d_call: -
cdr3_aa: CASSLVVGGDYGYTF
cdr3_nt: TGCGCCAGCAGCTTGGTAGTAGGGGGGGACTATGGCTACACCTTC

cdr3_length: 16
clone_size: -
j_call: TRBJ2-7
v_call: TRBV11-2
d_call: TRBD1
cdr3_aa: CASSLNPGQGTYEQYF
cdr3_nt: TGTGCCAGCAGCCTCAATCCGGGACAGGGAACCTACGAGCAGTACTTC

cdr3_length: 16
clone_size: -
j_call: TRBJ2-1
v_call: TRBV11-2
d_call: TRBD2
cdr3_aa: CASSWTSGRANNEQFF
cdr3_nt: TGTGCCAGCAGCTGGACTAGCGGGAGGGCCAACAATGAGCAGTTCTTC

cdr3_length: 17
clone_size: -
j_call: TRBJ2-6
v_call: TRBV7-3
d_call: TRBD1
cdr3_aa: CASSPAGQASGANVLTF
cdr3_nt: TGTGCCAGCAGCCCGGCGGGACAGGCCTCTGGGGCCAACGTCCTGACTTTC

cdr3_length: 13
clone_size: -
j_call: TRBJ2-7
v_call: TRBV5-1
d_call: -
cdr3_aa: CASSSPPTYEQYF
cdr3_nt: TGCGCCAGCAGCTCCCCCCCCACTTACGAGCAGTACTTC

cdr3_length: 14
clone_size: -
j_call: TRBJ1-3
v_call: TRBV6-5
d_call: -
cdr3_aa: CASSSLVSGNTIYF
cdr3_nt: TGTGCCAGCTCCTCACTCGTCTCTGGAAACACCATATATTTT

cdr3_length: 14
clone_size: -
j_call: TRBJ2-7
v_call: TRBV27
d_call: -
cdr3_aa: CASSLGSTFYEQYF
cdr3_nt: TGTGCCAGCAGTCTCGGGAGTACGTTCTACGAGCAGTACTTC

cdr3_length: 14
clone_size: -
j_call: TRBJ1-1
v_call: TRBV2
d_call: -
cdr3_aa: CASSAARMNTEAFF
cdr3_nt: TGTGCCAGCAGTGCGGCCAGGATGAACACTGAAGCTTTCTTT

cdr3_length: 14
clone_size: -
j_call: TRBJ2-3
v_call: TRBV5-1
d_call: TRBD2
cdr3_aa: CASSLGESGSAQYF
cdr3_nt: TGCGCCAGCAGCCTTGGGGAAAGCGGGAGTGCGCAGTATTTT

cdr3_length: 13
clone_size: once
j_call: TRBJ2-7
v_call: TRBV11-2
d_call: -
cdr3_aa: CASSLVLASEQYF
cdr3_nt: TGTGCCAGCAGCTTGGTCCTAGCGTCCGAGCAGTACTTC

cdr3_length: 15
clone_size: -
j_call: TRBJ2-2
v_call: TRBV6-5
d_call: -
cdr3_aa: CASTLRKGYAGELFF
cdr3_nt: TGTGCCAGCACCTTAAGGAAGGGGTACGCCGGGGAGCTGTTTTTT

cdr3_length: 15
clone_size: -
j_call: TRBJ2-2
v_call: TRBV23-1
d_call: -
cdr3_aa: CASSPNGVLTGELFF
cdr3_nt: TGCGCCAGCAGTCCTAACGGGGTTCTCACCGGGGAGCTGTTTTTT

cdr3_length: 15
clone_size: -
j_call: TRBJ2-1
v_call: TRBV7-9
d_call: TRBD1
cdr3_aa: CASSPLGQGGYEQFF
cdr3_nt: TGTGCCAGCAGCCCTCTTGGACAGGGTGGGTATGAGCAGTTCTTC

cdr3_length: 13
clone_size: -
j_call: TRBJ1-1
v_call: TRBV27
d_call: TRBD1
cdr3_aa: CASSLSSTGRAFF
cdr3_nt: TGTGCCAGCAGTTTATCGTCGACAGGGAGAGCTTTCTTT

cdr3_length: 11
clone_size: -
j_call: TRBJ2-5
v_call: TRBV7-2
d_call: -
cdr3_aa: CASSTRETQYF
cdr3_nt: TGTGCCAGCAGCACGCGGGAGACCCAGTACTTC

cdr3_length: 14
clone_size: -
j_call: TRBJ2-1
v_call: TRBV27
d_call: -
cdr3_aa: CASSFSSSYNEQFF
cdr3_nt: TGTGCCAGCAGTTTCTCGAGCTCCTACAATGAGCAGTTCTTC

cdr3_length: 16
clone_size: once
j_call: TRBJ1-5
v_call: TRBV5-6
d_call: TRBD1
cdr3_aa: CASSFIGQGGTRSQHF
cdr3_nt: TGTGCCAGCAGCTTTATAGGACAGGGAGGTACTAGGTCTCAGCATTTT

cdr3_length: 14
clone_size: once
j_call: TRBJ2-7
v_call: TRBV6-5
d_call: TRBD2
cdr3_aa: CASSLREWSYEQYF
cdr3_nt: TGTGCCAGCAGCCTGCGGGAGTGGTCCTACGAGCAGTACTTC

cdr3_length: 15
clone_size: -
j_call: TRBJ2-7
v_call: TRBV9
d_call: TRBD2
cdr3_aa: CASSVGSGGPYEQYF
cdr3_nt: TGTGCCAGCAGCGTAGGTTCGGGGGGGCCCTACGAGCAGTACTTC

cdr3_length: 16
clone_size: -
j_call: TRBJ2-2
v_call: TRBV30
d_call: TRBD2
cdr3_aa: CACSTSGRAGTGELFF
cdr3_nt: TGTGCCTGTTCGACTAGCGGGAGGGCGGGCACCGGGGAGCTGTTTTTT

cdr3_length: 18
clone_size: -
j_call: TRBJ2-7
v_call: TRBV27
d_call: TRBD2
cdr3_aa: CASSSRVGTSGITYEQYF
cdr3_nt: TGTGCCAGCAGTTCCCGCGTCGGGACTAGCGGGATTACCTACGAGCAGTACTTC

cdr3_length: 14
clone_size: -
j_call: TRBJ2-7
v_call: TRBV6-6
d_call: -
cdr3_aa: CASSFTGINYEQYF
cdr3_nt: TGTGCCAGCAGTTTCACCGGGATAAACTACGAGCAGTACTTC

cdr3_length: 15
clone_size: -
j_call: TRBJ2-1
v_call: TRBV7-8
d_call: TRBD1
cdr3_aa: CASTYARRGHNEQFF
cdr3_nt: TGTGCCAGCACCTACGCCCGAAGGGGGCACAATGAGCAGTTCTTC

cdr3_length: 13
clone_size: few
j_call: TRBJ2-7
v_call: TRBV6-5
d_call: TRBD2
cdr3_aa: CASRLRESNEQYF
cdr3_nt: TGTGCCAGCAGGTTGCGGGAGAGTAACGAGCAGTACTTC

cdr3_length: 18
clone_size: -
j_call: TRBJ2-3
v_call: TRBV28
d_call: TRBD2
cdr3_aa: CASSLRARGLAGTDTQYF
cdr3_nt: TGTGCCAGCAGTTTAAGGGCTAGGGGACTAGCGGGAACAGATACGCAGTATTTT

cdr3_length: 14
clone_size: -
j_call: TRBJ1-5
v_call: TRBV27
d_call: TRBD1
cdr3_aa: CASSSTGGNQPQHF
cdr3_nt: TGTGCCAGCAGTTCGACAGGGGGCAATCAGCCCCAGCATTTT